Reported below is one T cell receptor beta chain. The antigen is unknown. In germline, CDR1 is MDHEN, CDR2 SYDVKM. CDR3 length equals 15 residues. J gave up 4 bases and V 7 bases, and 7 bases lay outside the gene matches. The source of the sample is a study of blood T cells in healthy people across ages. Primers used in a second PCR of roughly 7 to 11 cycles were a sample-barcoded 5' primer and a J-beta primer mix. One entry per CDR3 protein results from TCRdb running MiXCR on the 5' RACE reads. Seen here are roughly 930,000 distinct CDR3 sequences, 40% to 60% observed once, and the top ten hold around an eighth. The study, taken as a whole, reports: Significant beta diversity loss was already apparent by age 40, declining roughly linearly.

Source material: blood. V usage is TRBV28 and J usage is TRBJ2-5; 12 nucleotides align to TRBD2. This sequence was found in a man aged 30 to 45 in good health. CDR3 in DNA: TGTGCCAGCATACCGGGACTAGCGGGCAGAGAGACCCAGTACTTC. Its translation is CASIPGLAGRETQYF.